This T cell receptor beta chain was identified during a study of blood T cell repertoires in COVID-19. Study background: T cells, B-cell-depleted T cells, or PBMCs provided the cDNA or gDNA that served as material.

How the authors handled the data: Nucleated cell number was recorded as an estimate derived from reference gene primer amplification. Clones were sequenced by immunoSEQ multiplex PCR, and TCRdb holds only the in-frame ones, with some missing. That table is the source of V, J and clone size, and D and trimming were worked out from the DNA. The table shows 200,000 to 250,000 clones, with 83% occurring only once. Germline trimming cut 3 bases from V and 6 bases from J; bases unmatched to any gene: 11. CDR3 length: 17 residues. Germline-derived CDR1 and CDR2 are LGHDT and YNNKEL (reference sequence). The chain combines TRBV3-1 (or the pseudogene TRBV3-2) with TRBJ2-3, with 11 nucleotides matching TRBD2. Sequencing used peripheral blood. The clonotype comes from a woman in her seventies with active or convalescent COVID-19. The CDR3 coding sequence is TGTGCCAGCAGCCAGAAACTAGCGGGGGCCCCTACCGATACGCAGTATTTT. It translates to CASSQKLAGAPTDTQYF.